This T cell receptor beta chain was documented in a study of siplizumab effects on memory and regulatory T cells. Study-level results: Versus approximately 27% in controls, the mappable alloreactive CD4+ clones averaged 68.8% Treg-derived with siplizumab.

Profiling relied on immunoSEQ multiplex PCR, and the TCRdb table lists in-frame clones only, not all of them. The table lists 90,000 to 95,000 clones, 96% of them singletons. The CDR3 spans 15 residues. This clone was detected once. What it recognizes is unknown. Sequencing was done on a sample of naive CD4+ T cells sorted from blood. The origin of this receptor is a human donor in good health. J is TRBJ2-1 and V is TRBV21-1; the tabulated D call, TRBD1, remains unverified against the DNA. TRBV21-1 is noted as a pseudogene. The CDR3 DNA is TGTGCCAGCAGCCCGCGACAGGGGCCCTACAATGAGCAGTTCTTC. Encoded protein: CASSPRQGPYNEQFF.